This T cell receptor (beta chain) was captured in a study of cytomegalovirus exposure and HLA in healthy donors. Across the whole study: HLA-typed donors were the source of 80 million to 90 million unique TCRs, which an early data release held.

The CDR3 totals 13 residues. The germline gives CDR1 SQVTM, CDR2 ANQGSEA. The ends lost 7 bases at V and 6 bases at J; junction bases unmatched: 7. Study-level findings and limits: An analysis was carried out at a later point. It showed that HLA-associated TCR beta chains were more clonally expanded than equally common non-associated chains. Highly shared sequence variants in one cluster were likely a sequencing artifact. By HLA locus, TCR association rates varied in a later analysis, with DRB1 showing the most and HLA-C the fewest.

It was with 60 Vbeta and 13 Jbeta primers that the PCR ran. Profiled with immunoSEQ multiplex PCR; TCRdb holds only in-frame clones, not every one. The sample includes just over 150,000 clones, roughly 82% of them seen just once. Details on this clone: Its antigen remains unidentified.

The rearrangement links TRBV29-1 to TRBJ1-1; the match to TRBD1 covers 11 bases. The source material was PBMCs. This TCR was sampled from a man aged 45 to 65 in good health and CMV-seropositive. The DNA of the CDR3 is TGCAGCGCAGCGGGGACAGGGGGTTCTGAAGCTTTCTTT. It translates to CSAAGTGGSEAFF.